Following are 21 T cell receptor beta chains from one sample sequenced in a study of CD8 T cells in ankylosing spondylitis. TCRdb used MiXCR to reprocess the 5' RACE reads, holding one entry per CDR3 protein. This sample yields about 400,000 distinct CDR3 sequences, of which about 20% are seen a single time; 10% to 15% belongs to the top ten. Specimen: blood, either unsorted or a sorted T cell fraction (not recorded which). Source of these receptors: a male donor with ankylosing spondylitis or in good health (not recorded which).

This clonotype was seen a few times. This sequence joins TRBV20-1 and TRBJ1-2, with D tentatively TRBD1 (6 bases). Germline values: CDR1 DFQATT, CDR2 SNEGSKA (reference sequence). Trimming cost V 4 bases and J 8 bases, with 17 bases left between them. This CDR3 comprises 13 residues. CDR3 amino acids: CSAKDRPNWGYTF. CDR3 DNA sequence: TGCAGTGCTAAAGACAGGCCAAACTGGGGCTACACCTTC.

The rearrangement joins TRBV24-1 to TRBJ2-1; the match to TRBD2 covers 7 bases. The V gene's germline CDR1 is KGHDR and CDR2 SFDVKD. This CDR3 has 16 amino acids. V lost 5 bases to trimming and J lost 3 bases; unmatched junction nucleotides: 9. Here the CDR3 DNA reads TGTGCCACCAGTGCCCTGGGGGGGGTGAGCTACAATGAGCAGTTCTTC. Its protein is CATSALGGVSYNEQFF.

The rearrangement uses TRBV6-5 and TRBJ2-1, with a weak D call TRBD1 (5 bases). V lost 4 bases to trimming and J lost 7 bases, with 8 bases between them. The CDR3 extends over 12 amino acids. Germline loops: CDR1 MNHEY, CDR2 SVGAGI. The CDR3: CASSFQGNEQFF. The CDR3 DNA sequence: TGTGCCAGCAGTTTTCAGGGTAATGAGCAGTTCTTC.

This clonotype was seen only a few times. This chain uses TRBV3-1 with TRBJ2-7; weak D call: TRBD1 (6 bases). The CDR3 is 16 amino acids. Per germline, CDR1 LGHDT and CDR2 YNNKEL (reference sequence). Deletions cut 5 bases from V and 0 bases from J, with 17 bases between. The CDR3: CASSSWTEQDSYEQYF. CDR3 nucleotides: TGTGCCAGCAGCTCGTGGACAGAACAAGACTCCTACGAGCAGTACTTC.

This clonotype came up a few times. The CDR3 DNA reads as TGTGCCAGCAGTTTCGTGGGACACGAAAAACTGTTTTTT. Its protein is CASSFVGHEKLFF. The V gene is TRBV12-3 or TRBV12-4, the J gene TRBJ1-4, with D perhaps matching TRBD1 (6 bases). The CDR3 has 13 residues. With 3 bases removed from V and 8 bases from J, the gap between germline ends came to 10 bases.

This rearrangement joins TRBV9 to TRBJ2-3, with unresolved D. V was trimmed by 4 bases and J by 2 bases, leaving 14 bases between them. The germline CDR1 and CDR2 sequences are SGDLS and YYNGEE. The CDR3 is 15 amino acids. The CDR3 loop is CASSLGFRNTDTQYF. In nucleotides, the CDR3 is TGTGCCAGCAGCCTAGGGTTTCGGAACACAGATACGCAGTATTTT.

This clonotype was seen at least ten times. CDR3 amino acids: CASSAASGADTQYF. As DNA, the CDR3 is TGTGCCAGCAGTGCAGCTAGCGGCGCAGATACGCAGTATTTT. This rearrangement joins TRBV12-3 or TRBV12-4 to TRBJ2-3; TRBD2 matches at 7 bases. The CDR3 spans 14 residues. The J segment lost 4 bases and the V segment lost 5 bases, leaving 6 bases of the junction unmatched.

This clonotype has ten or more counts. This chain links TRBV10-3 with TRBJ2-1, with 10 bases that match TRBD1. The CDR3 consists of 18 residues. The J segment lost 0 bases and the V segment lost 10 bases, leaving 15 bases of the junction unmatched. Germline loops: CDR1 ENHRY, CDR2 SYGVKD. CDR3 in amino acids: CATLSRDRGGGSYNEQFF. CDR3 bases: TGTGCCACCCTTTCCCGGGACAGGGGAGGCGGCTCCTACAATGAGCAGTTCTTC.

Only a few counts were recorded for this clonotype. The chain combines TRBV12-3 or TRBV12-4 with TRBJ2-7; D gene unclear. Trimming shortened V by 3 bases and J by 6 bases, and 12 bases separated the two germline ends. The CDR3 spans 13 residues. The CDR3 is CASSFRSFPEQYF. The CDR3 nucleotides are TGTGCCAGCAGTTTTCGGTCGTTTCCCGAGCAGTACTTC.

This clonotype was observed a few times. This chain uses TRBV20-1 with TRBJ2-7; weak D call: TRBD1 (6 bases). From germline, CDR1 is DFQATT and CDR2 SNEGSKA (reference sequence). This CDR3 region has 14 residues. V shed 5 bases and J shed 0 bases, with 14 bases lying between them. The CDR3 here is CSAWEQGSSYEQYF. The CDR3 DNA sequence: TGCAGTGCTTGGGAACAGGGATCCTCCTACGAGCAGTACTTC.

This clonotype was seen more than once but under ten times. The chain uses TRBV27 and TRBJ1-1, with D possibly TRBD1 on 6 matching bases. This CDR3 has 15 residues. Per germline, CDR1 MNHEY and CDR2 SMNVEV (reference sequence). V lost 2 bases and J 3 bases, leaving 13 bases between the germline ends. The chain's CDR3 is CASSLSDRWDTEAFF. The CDR3, as DNA: TGTGCCAGCAGTTTAAGTGACAGGTGGGACACTGAAGCTTTCTTT.

This clonotype was observed a few times. The CDR3 loop is CSARAGQGGYEQYF. CDR3 in DNA: TGCAGTGCTAGAGCGGGACAGGGGGGATACGAGCAGTACTTC. This sequence joins TRBV20-1 and TRBJ2-7; TRBD1 matches 11 bases. Germline CDR1 DFQATT, CDR2 SNEGSKA (reference sequence). The CDR3 runs 14 residues. The V and J ends lost 1 base and 4 bases, in that order; junction bases with no gene match: 3.

This clonotype was detected a few times. This chain uses TRBV9 with TRBJ2-1; no definite D call. With 3 bases removed from V and 10 bases from J, the gap between germline ends came to 8 bases. The length of the CDR3 is 11 residues. Germline lookup yields CDR1 SGDLS and CDR2 YYNGEE. The CDR3 sequence: CASSGAGEQFF. Written as DNA, the CDR3 is TGTGCCAGCAGCGGGGCAGGCGAGCAGTTCTTC.

This clonotype was counted at least ten times. The gene calls are TRBV28 and TRBJ1-1; D call uncertain. V lost 3 bases to trimming and J lost 3 bases, with 14 bases between them. CDR1 is MDHEN, CDR2 SYDVKM, per germline. The length of the CDR3 is 15 residues. Here the CDR3 DNA reads TGTGCCAGCAGTTTCACCCAGTCCGCGGACACTGAAGCTTTCTTT. Translating it yields CASSFTQSADTEAFF.

This clonotype was detected only a few times. The chain uses TRBV6-1 and TRBJ2-7, with D maybe TRBD1 (5 bases). Trimming left V 9 bases short and J 0 bases short, with 9 bases between. The germline V gene encodes CDR1 MNHNS and CDR2 SASEGT. This CDR3 is 12 amino acids long. The CDR3 DNA sequence: TGTGCCAGTTACAGGTCCTCCTACGAGCAGTACTTC. It encodes CASYRSSYEQYF.

This chain links TRBV6-1 with TRBJ2-6, with D possibly being TRBD1 (6 bases). The length of the CDR3 is 17 residues. Germline V lookup: CDR1 MNHNS, CDR2 SASEGT. Trimming left V 6 bases short and J 0 bases short, with 15 bases between. The CDR3 sequence: CASSPPGQLSGANVLTF. The CDR3 coding sequence is TGTGCCAGCAGCCCCCCAGGACAGCTCTCTGGGGCCAACGTCCTGACTTTC.

The table lists this clonotype with a few counts. The J gene is TRBJ2-7, the V gene TRBV4-1; unclear D gene. The CDR3 length is 14 residues. V was cut by 1 base and J by 6 bases, with 13 bases left in between. Germline lookup yields CDR1 MGHRA and CDR2 YSYEKL. DNA for the CDR3: TGCGCCAGCAGCCAAGTAAGCGATTACATCGAGCAGTACTTC. It translates to CASSQVSDYIEQYF.

This clonotype was picked up a small number of times. The genes are TRBV7-8 and TRBJ1-3; D might be TRBD1 (6 bases). Germline loops: CDR1 SGHVS, CDR2 FQNEAQ. The germline V and J ends were trimmed by 5 bases and 0 bases, with 11 bases remaining between them. The CDR3 spans 15 residues. The CDR3 sequence: CASSVDRSSGNTIYF. The CDR3, as DNA: TGTGCCAGCAGCGTGGACAGAAGCTCTGGAAACACCATATATTTT.

In this sample, this clonotype turned up a few times. The CDR3 DNA follows: TGTGCCAGCAGCGACGACAGGCGCTACGAGCAGTACTTC. Amino acid sequence: CASSDDRRYEQYF. The chain links TRBV28 to TRBJ2-7; the D gene is possibly TRBD1 (6 bases). This CDR3 spans 13 amino acids. With 6 bases removed from V and 3 bases from J, the gap between germline ends came to 12 bases. Germline CDR1 is MDHEN and CDR2 is SYDVKM.

The V and J genes are TRBV7-9 and TRBJ2-1; TRBD1 matches at 10 bases. Losses at the gene ends were 4 bases for V and 5 bases for J; bases not matched to a gene: 5. The CDR3 runs to 15 residues. Germline V gives CDR1 SEHNR, CDR2 FQNEAQ (reference sequence). The CDR3 coding sequence is TGTGCCAGCAGCTCATCCGGGACAGGGGACAATGAGCAGTTCTTC. Amino acids: CASSSSGTGDNEQFF. Full variable domain (rest looked up from reference TRBV7-9 and TRBJ2-1): DTGVSQNPRHKITKRGQNVTFRCDPISEHNRLYWYRQTLGQGPEFLTYFQNEAQLEKSRLLSDRFSAERPKGSFSTLEIQRTEQGDSAMYLCASSSSGTGDNEQFFGPGTRLTVL.

The chain has TRBV10-2 and TRBJ2-1; 8 bases are shared with TRBD2. Germline V gene sequence: CDR1 WSHSY, CDR2 SAAADI. V lost 7 bases and J lost 0; bases outside the gene matches: 5. The CDR3 spans 15 residues. In nucleotides, the CDR3 is TGCGCCAGCACAATAGCGGGGAACTCCTACAATGAGCAGTTCTTC. Its protein product is CASTIAGNSYNEQFF.